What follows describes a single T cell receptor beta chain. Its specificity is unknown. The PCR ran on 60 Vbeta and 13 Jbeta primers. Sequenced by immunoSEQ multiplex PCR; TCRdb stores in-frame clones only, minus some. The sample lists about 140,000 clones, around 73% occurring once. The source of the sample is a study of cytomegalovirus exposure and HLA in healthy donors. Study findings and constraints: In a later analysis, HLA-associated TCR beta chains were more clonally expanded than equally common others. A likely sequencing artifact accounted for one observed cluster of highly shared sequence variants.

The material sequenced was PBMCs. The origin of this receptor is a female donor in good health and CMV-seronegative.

The CDR3 coding sequence is TGTGCCAGCAGCTTAGCGGGCCGGCCCGGGCGGGACGAGCAGTACTTC. Encoded protein: CASSLAGRPGRDEQYF. The chain employs TRBV7-6 and TRBJ2-5; TRBD2 is a possible D gene (5 bases). The assigned J gene may be wrong: the sequence end matches TRBJ2-7 better. This CDR3 contains 16 residues. Germline loops: CDR1 SGHVS, CDR2 FNYEAQ.